The 14 T cell receptor beta chains given below trace back to one sample, sequenced in a study of blood T cell repertoires in COVID-19. Profiled with immunoSEQ multiplex PCR; TCRdb holds only in-frame clones, not every one. The data contain roughly 130,000 clones, 90% of them singletons. Sequenced material: peripheral blood. The receptor source for this set is a man between 60 and 75 years old with COVID-19, enrolled during active disease.

The J gene is TRBJ2-7, the V gene TRBV21-1; the D segment call TRBD1 is taken from the table without a DNA check. TRBV21-1 is listed as a pseudogene. This CDR3 is 14 amino acids long. The CDR3 here is CANMTRGQAAEQYF. The CDR3 DNA sequence: TGTGCCAACATGACCCGGGGACAGGCGGCCGAGCAGTACTTC.

The chain combines TRBV11-3 with TRBJ2-7; D gene uncertain. V gave up 0 bases and J gave up 1 base, with 7 bases separating them. CDR1 is SGHNT and CDR2 is YENEEA in the germline V gene. CDR3 size: 14 residues. The CDR3 sequence is CASSLDPGSYEQYF. The CDR3 region has the DNA TGTGCCAGCAGCTTAGACCCCGGGTCCTACGAGCAGTACTTC.

The chain carries TRBV4-1 and TRBJ2-3; 9 bases are shared with TRBD2. The CDR3 is 16 residues long. Trimming removed 1 base from V and 2 bases from J; junction bases left unmatched: 4. Germline V CDR1 and CDR2: MGHRA, YSYEKL. CDR3 in DNA: TGCGCCAGCAGCCAAGTTTCTAGCGGGAACACAGATACGCAGTATTTT. Translated: CASSQVSSGNTDTQYF.

The chain has TRBV6-5 and TRBJ2-1; 8 bases align to TRBD2. Germline CDR1 MNHEY, CDR2 SVGAGI. The CDR3 sequence is 14 residues long. The J segment lost 8 bases and the V segment lost 8 bases, leaving 11 bases of the junction unmatched. The CDR3 DNA reads TGTGCCAGCTCGCGCGGGAGGAGTGAGCATGAGCAGTTCTTC. Residues: CASSRGRSEHEQFF.

The chain recombines TRBV11-3 with TRBJ2-7; no clear D. The CDR3 runs 13 residues. Looked up from germline, CDR1 is SGHNT and CDR2 is YENEEA. V lost 1 base and J lost 2, with 6 bases in between. CDR3 sequence reads: CASSLAVAYEQYF. The CDR3 bases are TGTGCCAGCAGCTTAGCGGTGGCCTACGAGCAGTACTTC.

The chain carries TRBV5-1 and TRBJ1-1; D is possibly TRBD1 (5 bases). Looked up from germline, CDR1 is SGHRS and CDR2 is YFSETQ. V dropped 4 bases and J dropped 0 bases, with 16 bases sitting between them. This CDR3 has 16 amino acids. The CDR3 reads CASSRDSFAMNTEAFF. The CDR3 region has the DNA TGCGCCAGCAGCCGGGACTCATTTGCCATGAACACTGAAGCTTTCTTT.

The chain couples TRBV30 to TRBJ2-3; a possible D gene is TRBD1 (5 bases). V lost 4 bases and J lost 4, with 12 bases in between. Germline CDR1 reads GTSNPN; CDR2 reads SVGIG (reference sequence). The CDR3 totals 13 residues. The CDR3 reads CAWTKGNADTQYF. The CDR3 coding sequence is TGTGCCTGGACGAAGGGGAACGCAGATACGCAGTATTTT.

The chain joins TRBV7-2 to TRBJ2-5; D is perhaps TRBD1 (5 bases). Per the germline V gene, CDR1 is SGHTA and CDR2 is FQGNSA. CDR3 length: 14 amino acids. The V gene lost 2 bases and the J gene lost 4 bases, with 11 bases spanning the gap. CDR3 amino acids: CASSLSGRGETQYF. CDR3 coding DNA: TGTGCCAGCAGCTTAAGTGGTAGGGGAGAGACCCAGTACTTC. Full variable domain (outside the CDR3, taken from reference TRBV7-2 and TRBJ2-5): GAGVSQSPSNKVTEKGKDVELRCDPISGHTALYWYRQSLGQGLEFLIYFQGNSAPDKSGLPSDRFSAERTGGSVSTLTIQRTQQEDSAVYLCASSLSGRGETQYFGPGTRLLVL.

V gene TRBV30 combines with J gene TRBJ1-2, with a tentative D call TRBD1 (5 bases). Per the germline V gene, CDR1 is GTSNPN and CDR2 is SVGIG (reference sequence). The CDR3 loop spans 12 amino acids. Between the trimmed V and J ends, which lost 3 bases and 7 bases, there was a span of 12 bases. The CDR3 loop reads CAWRGVGGGYTF. CDR3 DNA sequence: TGTGCCTGGAGGGGGGTCGGGGGTGGCTACACCTTC.

The chain has TRBV11-2 and TRBJ2-3, with TRBD2 identical over 11 bases. Germline CDR1 SGHAT, CDR2 FQNNGV. Unmatched junction bases numbered 1, after V lost 0 bases and J lost 5 bases. The CDR3 totals 15 residues. CDR3 nucleotides: TGTGCCAGCAGCTTAGATCTAGCGGGAGGAGATACGCAGTATTTT. Translating gives CASSLDLAGGDTQYF.

CDR3: CSSSSGSDYNEQFF. As DNA, the CDR3 is TGCAGCTCGTCTAGCGGGAGTGATTACAATGAGCAGTTCTTC. This rearrangement joins TRBV29-1 to TRBJ2-1, with 10 bases fitting TRBD2. CDR1 SQVTM and CDR2 ANQGSEA come from the germline V gene. The V gene end was trimmed by 8 bases and the J gene end by 4 bases; junction bases not matched to a gene: 8. This CDR3 contains 14 residues.

This rearrangement joins TRBV25-1 to TRBJ2-7, with 12 positions matching TRBD2. V trimming: 5 bases; J trimming: 7 bases; junction bases outside the gene matches: 9. Germline CDR1 and CDR2: MGHDK and SYGVNS. The length of the CDR3 is 15 residues. CDR3 in amino acids: CASSPLAGGSEEQYF. CDR3 nucleotide sequence: TGTGCCAGCAGTCCACTAGCGGGAGGAAGTGAAGAGCAGTACTTC.

This chain's CDR3 is CASRTTGAYPDTQYF. The DNA of the CDR3 is TGTGCCAGCAGAACGACAGGGGCCTACCCAGATACGCAGTATTTT. The rearrangement uses TRBV6-5 and TRBJ2-3, with 8 bases lining up with TRBD1. Germline V lookup: CDR1 MNHEY, CDR2 SVGAGI. CDR3 length equals 15 residues. Losses at the gene ends were 6 bases for V and 4 bases for J; bases not matched to a gene: 9.

The count of this clone is one. This chain connects TRBV9 to TRBJ1-2, with D uncertain. This CDR3 is 13 amino acids long. Germline CDR1 reads SGDLS; CDR2 reads YYNGEE. The ends were cut back, 0 bases at V and 5 bases at J, with 8 bases in the middle. The CDR3 protein is CASSVDGPYGYTF. CDR3 nucleotides: TGTGCCAGCAGCGTAGATGGCCCTTATGGCTACACCTTC.